Shown below are 13 T cell receptor beta chains from a single sample sequenced in a study of CXCR3-negative and CXCR3-positive naive CD8 T cells. Study results and limitations: Naive cells with CXCR3 showed TRB CDR3s that were more hydrophobic than those in CXCR3-negative naive cells.

In preparing the TRB cDNA libraries, 5' RACE with UMI labels was used. TCRdb reanalyzed the 5' RACE reads, giving one entry per CDR3 protein sequence and no DNA. The table lists around 160,000 distinct CDR3 sequences. These receptors have no identified antigens. Sequencing was performed on naive CXCR3+ CD8+ T cells from blood. Subset described: CD45RO-CCR7+CD27+CD95- naive CD8+ T cells expressing CXCR3 (TNR3+). The receptors come from a human donor in good health. Some clones in this sample may be carry-over from other donors' samples.

The J gene is TRBJ2-1, the V gene TRBV28; TCRdb returns TRBD2, unconfirmable since there is no DNA. CDR1 is MDHEN and CDR2 is SYDVKM in the germline V gene. The CDR3 extends over 18 amino acids. The CDR3 is CASSFDGASGYTYNEQFF.

This chain connects TRBV5-6 to TRBJ1-2; TCRdb's D call of TRBD1 is untestable without DNA. CDR3 length equals 14 residues. Germline V lookup: CDR1 SGHDT, CDR2 YYEEEE. CDR3: CASSEMTGNYGYTF.

The chain links TRBV7-9 to TRBJ2-1. The CDR3 runs 13 residues. The germline V gene has CDR1 SEHNR and CDR2 FQNEAQ (reference sequence). CDR3: CASSSSTLVGQFF.

The chain recombines TRBV9 with TRBJ2-7; TCRdb picks TRBD2, but there is no DNA to check that call. The CDR3 contains 14 residues. The V gene's germline CDR1 is SGDLS and CDR2 YYNGEE. The CDR3 loop is CASSVGTSRHEQYF.

The V call is TRBV7-9, the J call TRBJ1-2; as DNA is missing, the TRBD1 call by TCRdb cannot be tested. CDR3 size: 17 residues. Germline V gives CDR1 SEHNR, CDR2 FQNEAQ (reference sequence). The CDR3 spells CASSPHYGQGFSYGYTF.

The chain joins TRBV5-1 to TRBJ2-7; the D call of TRBD1 rests on TCRdb alone, since no DNA is present to check it. Looked up from germline, CDR1 is SGHRS and CDR2 is YFSETQ. This CDR3 is built from 20 residues. The CDR3 reads CASSPGPGVGVLSSSYEQYF.

The genes are TRBV4-3 and TRBJ2-3; TCRdb's D call, TRBD1, is unchecked because there is no DNA. The CDR3 length is 18 residues. The germline gives CDR1 LGHNA, CDR2 YSLEER. The CDR3 loop is CASSQDRVGGAHTDTQYF.

The chain recombines TRBV7-9 with TRBJ2-7. The CDR3 has 13 amino acids. CDR1 is SEHNR, CDR2 FQNEAQ, per germline (reference sequence). This chain's CDR3 is CASSFEGPYEQYF. The full variable domain, in which reference TRBV7-9 and TRBJ2-7 provide the parts outside the CDR3, is DTGVSQNPRHKITKRGQNVTFRCDPISEHNRLYWYRQTLGQGPEFLTYFQNEAQLEKSRLLSDRFSAERPKGSFSTLEIQRTEQGDSAMYLCASSFEGPYEQYFGPGTRLTVT.

CDR3 sequence: CASSAKGGDTDFQETQYF. This sequence joins TRBV9 and TRBJ2-5. The CDR3 extends over 18 amino acids. The V gene's germline CDR1 is SGDLS and CDR2 YYNGEE. Looking up the rest from reference TRBV9 and TRBJ2-5 gives the full variable domain: DSGVTQTPKHLITATGQRVTLRCSPRSGDLSVYWYQQSLDQGLQFLIQYYNGEERAKGNILERFSAQQFPDLHSELNLSSLELGDSALYFCASSAKGGDTDFQETQYFGPGTRLLVL.

This chain connects TRBV20-1 to TRBJ1-3. Germline CDR1 reads DFQATT; CDR2 reads SNEGSKA (reference sequence). The CDR3 extends over 16 amino acids. The CDR3 loop reads CSARDPESYSGNTIYF.

CDR3 loop: CATSEGMTGDQETQYF. The chain links TRBV15 to TRBJ2-5; absent DNA, TCRdb's TRBD1 call cannot be checked. The CDR3 is 16 residues long. The V gene's germline CDR1 is LNHNV and CDR2 YYDKDF (reference sequence).

The chain recombines TRBV7-8 with TRBJ1-5; the D call from TCRdb, TRBD1, cannot be confirmed without DNA. Germline CDR1 is SGHVS and CDR2 is FQNEAQ. The CDR3 length is 18 residues. The CDR3 loop reads CASSSRGTGGLSNQPQHF.

The chain employs TRBV12-3 or TRBV12-4 and TRBJ2-5; the TCRdb call, TRBD2, lacks DNA for checking. There are 12 residues in the CDR3. CDR3 region: CASRPPSGGDYF.